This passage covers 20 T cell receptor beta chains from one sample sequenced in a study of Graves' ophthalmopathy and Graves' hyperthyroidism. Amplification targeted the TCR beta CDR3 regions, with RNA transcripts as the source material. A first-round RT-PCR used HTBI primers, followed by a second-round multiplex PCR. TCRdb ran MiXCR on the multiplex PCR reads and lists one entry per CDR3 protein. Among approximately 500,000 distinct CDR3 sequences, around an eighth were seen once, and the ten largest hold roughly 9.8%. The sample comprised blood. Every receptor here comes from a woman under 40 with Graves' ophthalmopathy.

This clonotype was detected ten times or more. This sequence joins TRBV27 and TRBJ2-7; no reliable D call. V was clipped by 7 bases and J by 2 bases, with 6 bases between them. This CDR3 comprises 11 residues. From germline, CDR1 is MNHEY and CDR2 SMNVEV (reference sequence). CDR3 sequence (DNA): TGTGCCAGCACCCCCCCCTACGAGCAGTACTTC. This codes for CASTPPYEQYF.

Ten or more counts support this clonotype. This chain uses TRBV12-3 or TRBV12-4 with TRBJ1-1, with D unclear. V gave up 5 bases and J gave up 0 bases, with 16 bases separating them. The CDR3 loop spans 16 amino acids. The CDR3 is CASSPTPVGMNTEAFF. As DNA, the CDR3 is TGTGCCAGCAGTCCGACTCCTGTGGGGATGAACACTGAAGCTTTCTTT.

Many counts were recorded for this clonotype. The CDR3: CASSEQGTEAFF. The CDR3 DNA reads as TGTGCCAGCAGCGAACAGGGCACTGAAGCTTTCTTT. V gene TRBV28 combines with J gene TRBJ1-1, with D maybe TRBD1 (6 bases). The germline V gene has CDR1 MDHEN and CDR2 SYDVKM. V lost 6 bases and J lost 4, with 9 bases in between. The length of the CDR3 is 12 residues.

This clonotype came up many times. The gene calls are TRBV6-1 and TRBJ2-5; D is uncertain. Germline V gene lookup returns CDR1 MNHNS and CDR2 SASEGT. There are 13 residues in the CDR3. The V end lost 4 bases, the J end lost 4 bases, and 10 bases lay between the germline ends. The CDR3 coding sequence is TGTGCCAGCAGTGTGGCCCTCACAGAGACCCAGTACTTC. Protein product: CASSVALTETQYF.

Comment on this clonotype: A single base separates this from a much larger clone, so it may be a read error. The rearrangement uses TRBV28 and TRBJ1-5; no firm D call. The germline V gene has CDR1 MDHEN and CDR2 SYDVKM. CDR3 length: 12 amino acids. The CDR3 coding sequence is TGTGCCAGCAGTTTAGAGCTTCAGCCCCAGGATTTT. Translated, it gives CASSLELQPQDF.

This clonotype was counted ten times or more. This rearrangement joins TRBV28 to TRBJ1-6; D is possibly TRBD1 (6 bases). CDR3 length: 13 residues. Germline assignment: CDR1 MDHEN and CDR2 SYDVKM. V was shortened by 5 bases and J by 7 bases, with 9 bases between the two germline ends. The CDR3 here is CASSVTGNSPLHF. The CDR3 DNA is TGTGCCAGCAGTGTCACAGGGAATTCACCCCTCCACTTT. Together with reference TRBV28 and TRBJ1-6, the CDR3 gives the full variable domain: DVKVTQSSRYLVKRTGEKVFLECVQDMDHENMFWYRQDPGLGLRLIYFSYDVKMKEKGDIPEGYSVSREKKERFSLILESASTNQTSMYLCASSVTGNSPLHFGNGTRLTVT.

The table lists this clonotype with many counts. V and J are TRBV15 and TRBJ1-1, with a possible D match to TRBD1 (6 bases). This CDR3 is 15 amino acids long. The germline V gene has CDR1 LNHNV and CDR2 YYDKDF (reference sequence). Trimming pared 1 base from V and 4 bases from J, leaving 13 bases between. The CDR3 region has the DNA TGTGCCACCAGCAGAGGGCTGGGGGCAGCCACTGAAGCTTTCTTT. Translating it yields CATSRGLGAATEAFF.

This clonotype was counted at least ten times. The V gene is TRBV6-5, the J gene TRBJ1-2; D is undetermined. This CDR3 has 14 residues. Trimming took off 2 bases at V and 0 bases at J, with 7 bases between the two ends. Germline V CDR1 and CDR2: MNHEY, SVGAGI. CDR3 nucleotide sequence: TGTGCCAGCAGTTACCTACAAACTAACTATGGCTACACCTTC. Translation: CASSYLQTNYGYTF.

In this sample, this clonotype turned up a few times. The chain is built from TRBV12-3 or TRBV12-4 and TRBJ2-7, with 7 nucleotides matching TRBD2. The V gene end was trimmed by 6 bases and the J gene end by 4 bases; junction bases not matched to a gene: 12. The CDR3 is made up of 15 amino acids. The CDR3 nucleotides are TGTGCCAGCAGCCCCCGAAGGACTAGTCTTTACGAGCAGTACTTC. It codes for CASSPRRTSLYEQYF.

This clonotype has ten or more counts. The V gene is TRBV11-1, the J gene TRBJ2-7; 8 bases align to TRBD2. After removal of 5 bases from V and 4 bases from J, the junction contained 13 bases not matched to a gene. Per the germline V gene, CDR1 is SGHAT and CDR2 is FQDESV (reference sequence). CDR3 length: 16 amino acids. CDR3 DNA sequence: TGTGCCAGCAGCCCCAAAGCGGGAGAGCGATCGTACGAGCAGTACTTC. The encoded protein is CASSPKAGERSYEQYF.

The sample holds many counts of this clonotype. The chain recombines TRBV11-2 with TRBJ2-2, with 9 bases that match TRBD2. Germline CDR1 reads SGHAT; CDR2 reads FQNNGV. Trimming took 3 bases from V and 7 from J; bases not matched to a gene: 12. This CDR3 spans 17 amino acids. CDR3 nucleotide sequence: TGTGCCAGCAGCTTCCCACACCGCCTAGCGGGAAGCGGGGAGCTGTTTTTT. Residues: CASSFPHRLAGSGELFF. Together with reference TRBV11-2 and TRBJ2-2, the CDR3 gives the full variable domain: EAGVAQSPRYKIIEKRQSVAFWCNPISGHATLYWYQQILGQGPKLLIQFQNNGVVDDSQLPKDRFSAERLKGVDSTLKIQPAKLEDSAVYLCASSFPHRLAGSGELFFGEGSRLTVL.

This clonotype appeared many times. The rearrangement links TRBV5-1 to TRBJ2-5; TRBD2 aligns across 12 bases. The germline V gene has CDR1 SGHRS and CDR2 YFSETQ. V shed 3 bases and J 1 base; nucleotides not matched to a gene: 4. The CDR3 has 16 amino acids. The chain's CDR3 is CASSSTSGGLQETQYF. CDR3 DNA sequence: TGCGCCAGCAGCTCAACTAGCGGGGGGCTCCAAGAGACCCAGTACTTC.

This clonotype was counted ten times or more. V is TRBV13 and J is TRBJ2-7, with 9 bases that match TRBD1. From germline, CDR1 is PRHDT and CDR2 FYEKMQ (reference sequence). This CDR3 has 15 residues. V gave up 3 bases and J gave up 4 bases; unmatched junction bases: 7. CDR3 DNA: TGTGCCAGCAGCTTCCCCGGGACAGGGCTTTACGAGCAGTACTTC. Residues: CASSFPGTGLYEQYF.

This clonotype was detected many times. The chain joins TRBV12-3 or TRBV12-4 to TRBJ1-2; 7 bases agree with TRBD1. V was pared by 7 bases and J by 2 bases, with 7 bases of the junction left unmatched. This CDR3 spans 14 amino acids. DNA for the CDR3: TGTGCCAGCAAAACAGACAGGGTAAACTATGGCTACACCTTC. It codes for CASKTDRVNYGYTF.

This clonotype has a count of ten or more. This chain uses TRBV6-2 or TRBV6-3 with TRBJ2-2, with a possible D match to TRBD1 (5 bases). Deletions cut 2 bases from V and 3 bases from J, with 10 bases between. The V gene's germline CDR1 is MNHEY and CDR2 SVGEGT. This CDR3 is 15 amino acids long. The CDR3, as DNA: TGTGCCAGCAGTTACAGGGGTTATGACACCGGGGAGCTGTTTTTT. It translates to CASSYRGYDTGELFF.

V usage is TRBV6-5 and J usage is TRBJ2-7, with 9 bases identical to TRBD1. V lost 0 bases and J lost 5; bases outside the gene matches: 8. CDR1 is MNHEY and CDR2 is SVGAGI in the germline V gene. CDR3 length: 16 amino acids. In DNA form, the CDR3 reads TGTGCCAGCAGTTACTCGTGGGACAGGGTCGCCGACGAGCAGTACTTC. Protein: CASSYSWDRVADEQYF.

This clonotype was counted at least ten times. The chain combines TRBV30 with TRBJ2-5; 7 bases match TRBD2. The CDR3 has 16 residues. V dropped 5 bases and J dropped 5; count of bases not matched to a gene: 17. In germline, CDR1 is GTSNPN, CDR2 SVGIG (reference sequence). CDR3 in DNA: TGTGCCTGGGGGGTCCGGGGAGGGCCCACGGTTGAGACCCAGTACTTC. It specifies CAWGVRGGPTVETQYF.

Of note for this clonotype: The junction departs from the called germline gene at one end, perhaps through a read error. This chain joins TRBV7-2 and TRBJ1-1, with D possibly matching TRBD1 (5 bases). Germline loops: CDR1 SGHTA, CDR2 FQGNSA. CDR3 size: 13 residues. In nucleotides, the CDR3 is TGTGCCAGCAGCGCCTTCATGGGGACTGAAGCTTGCTTT. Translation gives CASSAFMGTEACF. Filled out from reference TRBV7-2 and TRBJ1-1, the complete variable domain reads GAGVSQSPSNKVTEKGKDVELRCDPISGHTALYWYRQSLGQGLEFLIYFQGNSAPDKSGLPSDRFSAERTGGSVSTLTIQRTQQEDSAVYLCASSAFMGTEACFGQGTRLTVV.

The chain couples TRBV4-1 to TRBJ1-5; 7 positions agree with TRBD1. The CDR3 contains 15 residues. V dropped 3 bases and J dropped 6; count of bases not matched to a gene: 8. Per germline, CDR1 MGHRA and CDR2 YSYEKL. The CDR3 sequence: CASSHDRAISQPQHF. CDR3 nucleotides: TGCGCCAGCAGCCACGACAGGGCGATATCTCAGCCCCAGCATTTT.

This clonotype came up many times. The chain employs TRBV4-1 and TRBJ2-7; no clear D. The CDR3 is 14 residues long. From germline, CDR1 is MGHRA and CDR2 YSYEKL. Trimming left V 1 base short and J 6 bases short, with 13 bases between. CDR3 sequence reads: CASSQALLGAEQYF. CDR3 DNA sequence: TGCGCCAGCAGCCAAGCCCTACTGGGTGCCGAGCAGTACTTC.